This TCR beta chain was identified during a study of CD8+CD57+ T cells in acquired aplastic anemia. Study-wide background: When averaged, DNA from sorted CD4+ and CD8+ cells came to around 3 ug.

Genomic DNA acted as the template from which TCR beta VDJ combination and CDR3 sequence profiling were carried out. TCRdb processed the reads anew with MiXCR; each CDR3 protein has one entry. Among 150,000 or so distinct CDR3 sequences listed, 45% to 50% were seen once. Patients chosen for sequencing had shown CD8+CD57+ cell expansion by flow cytometry. Sample: sorted CD4+, CD8+, or CD8+CD57+ T cells (not recorded which) from PBMCs. The TCR sequence derives from a human donor with aplastic anemia.

The CDR3 region is CSAPRDDYVYTF. CDR3 nucleotides: TGCAGTGCTCCCCGGGACGACTACGTGTACACCTTC. The gene calls are TRBV20-1 and TRBJ1-2, with D tentatively TRBD1 (5 bases). Trimming stripped 5 bases from V and 11 bases from J, with 18 bases between. Germline-derived CDR1 and CDR2 are DFQATT and SNEGSKA (reference sequence). The CDR3 is 12 residues long.